In this sample, the clone carrying this TCR beta chain turned up many times. Its specificity is unknown. This entry is derived from a study of CD8 T cells in ankylosing spondylitis. The study's findings and limits: The authors found the disease-linked clones to be CD8+ and relatively rare in peripheral blood. From matched ankylosing spondylitis synovial fluid, disease-linked clones were reportedly recovered at significantly enriched levels. Ankylosing spondylitis blood seemed to carry a telltale TCR beta motif made of eight highly homologous variants. Reports of some motif variants in reactive arthritis synovial fluid and blood predate this one.

Generation of TCR beta libraries employed quantitative 5'-RACE incorporating molecular barcodes. TCRdb called the 5' RACE reads again in MiXCR, with one record for every CDR3 protein. Of 500,000 or so distinct CDR3 sequences in the sample, about 5.4% were seen once. CDR3 length: 14 amino acids. Between the trimmed V and J ends, which lost 3 bases and 4 bases, there was a span of 11 bases. From germline, CDR1 is KGHDR and CDR2 SFDVKD. V and J are TRBV24-1 and TRBJ2-5; D possibly corresponds to TRBD1 (6 bases). This clonotype was obtained from a male donor with ankylosing spondylitis. The sequenced sample was blood, either unsorted or a sorted T cell fraction (not recorded which). Here the CDR3 reads CATSDAQGRETQYF. The CDR3 nucleotides read TGTGCCACCAGTGATGCGCAGGGGAGAGAGACCCAGTACTTC.